These 30 T cell receptor beta chains originate from one sample sequenced in a study of cytomegalovirus exposure and HLA in healthy donors. The PCR was carried out with 60 Vbeta primers and 13 Jbeta primers. The repertoire was sequenced with immunoSEQ multiplex PCR; TCRdb's copy has only in-frame clones and lacks some. Of about 200,000 clones in the sample, more than 70% were seen once. Material: PBMCs. Source of these receptors: a woman aged 35 to 49 in good health and CMV-seronegative.

The V call is TRBV9, the J call TRBJ2-5, with 14 nucleotides matching TRBD2. The J segment lost 2 bases and the V segment lost 2 bases, leaving 2 bases of the junction unmatched. This CDR3 is 16 amino acids long. Per germline, CDR1 SGDLS and CDR2 YYNGEE. The CDR3 sequence: CASSVGTSGSQETQYF. For the CDR3, the DNA is TGTGCCAGCAGCGTGGGGACTAGCGGGAGTCAAGAGACCCAGTACTTC.

The chain recombines TRBV28 with TRBJ2-1, with D possibly being TRBD1 (7 bases). V lost 2 bases and J lost 7, with 18 bases in between. CDR3 size: 16 residues. CDR1 and CDR2 from the germline V gene are MDHEN and SYDVKM. The CDR3 bases are TGTGCCAGCAGTTTAGGCAGGGGGGCGCCATCGAATGAGCAGTTCTTC. This encodes CASSLGRGAPSNEQFF.

CDR3 coding DNA: TGTGCCAGCAGCAAAGTCTCCGGGGACATTAATGAAAAACTGTTTTTT. It codes for CASSKVSGDINEKLFF. This sequence joins TRBV21-1 and TRBJ1-4; the D call of TRBD1 is as the table states it, not checked on the DNA. TRBV21-1 is a recognized pseudogene. This CDR3 has 16 residues.

Worth noting for this clone: Other DNA sequences in this sample translate to the same CDR3. This chain joins TRBV25-1 and TRBJ2-5; no firm D call. The CDR3 spans 13 residues. Germline V gives CDR1 MGHDK, CDR2 SYGVNS. V lost 1 base, J lost 1 base, and 4 bases lay in between. The CDR3 DNA follows: TGTGCCAGCAGTGAATCTCCCCAAGAGACCCAGTACTTC. As protein: CASSESPQETQYF. Using reference TRBV25-1 and TRBJ2-5 for the parts outside the CDR3, the full variable domain is EADIYQTPRYLVIGTGKKITLECSQTMGHDKMYWYQQDPGMELHLIHYSYGVNSTEKGDLSSESTVSRIRTEHFPLTLESARPSHTSQYLCASSESPQETQYFGPGTRLLVL.

CDR3 protein: CASSLAGGRASREQYF. DNA for the CDR3: TGTGCCAGCAGCTTAGCGGGCGGGAGGGCCTCTCGCGAGCAGTACTTC. The V call is TRBV7-2, the J call TRBJ2-7; 9 bases are a match to TRBD2. Trimming at V came to 0 bases and at J to 6 bases, leaving 9 bases not matched to a gene. The CDR3 sequence is 16 residues long. Germline values: CDR1 SGHTA, CDR2 FQGNSA.

The chain joins TRBV25-1 to TRBJ1-1; 7 bases are shared with TRBD1. Losses at the gene ends were 2 bases for V and 3 bases for J; bases not matched to a gene: 9. Germline V gene sequence: CDR1 MGHDK, CDR2 SYGVNS. The CDR3 has 16 residues. The CDR3 DNA is TGTGCCAGCAGTGAAGGCCCTAGGGGGCGGGACACTGAAGCTTTCTTT. Translated: CASSEGPRGRDTEAFF. Based on the CDR3 plus reference TRBV25-1 and TRBJ1-1, the full variable domain is EADIYQTPRYLVIGTGKKITLECSQTMGHDKMYWYQQDPGMELHLIHYSYGVNSTEKGDLSSESTVSRIRTEHFPLTLESARPSHTSQYLCASSEGPRGRDTEAFFGQGTRLTVV.

This clone came up once. The V gene is TRBV28, the J gene TRBJ1-2; D uncertain. Deletions cut 8 bases from V and 4 bases from J, with 17 bases between. Germline CDR1 reads MDHEN; CDR2 reads SYDVKM. The CDR3 is 14 residues long. CDR3 DNA: TGTGCCAGCGGAAGAGGGATTTCTCTCTATGGCTACACCTTC. It is translated as CASGRGISLYGYTF.

The CDR3 nucleotides are TGTGCCAGCAGCTTAGCTCCCGGACAGAGCTCCTCCTACGAGCAGTACTTC. Translation gives CASSLAPGQSSSYEQYF. The rearrangement joins TRBV11-3 to TRBJ2-7; TRBD1 might be the D (6 bases). CDR1 is SGHNT and CDR2 is YENEEA in the germline V gene. V shed 1 base and J shed 0 bases, with 16 bases lying between them. The CDR3 length is 17 residues.

The rearrangement uses TRBV5-6 and TRBJ1-1; no clear D gene. The germline V and J ends were trimmed by 0 bases and 1 base, with 7 bases remaining between them. Germline V gene data show CDR1 as SGHDT and CDR2 as YYEEEE. The CDR3 runs 14 residues. CDR3 in DNA: TGTGCCAGCAGCTTGGGCCGGTCGAACACTGAAGCTTTCTTT. Its protein product is CASSLGRSNTEAFF.

This chain joins TRBV6-1 and TRBJ2-1, with D perhaps matching TRBD1 (6 bases). V was shortened by 3 bases and J by 7 bases, with 25 bases between the two germline ends. CDR3 length: 18 amino acids. Germline V gene lookup returns CDR1 MNHNS and CDR2 SASEGT. The DNA for the CDR3 is TGTGCCAGCAGTGAGAGGCCCCCCGGTTTGGGGGCGCGAAATGAGCAGTTCTTC. Translated: CASSERPPGLGARNEQFF.

The chain joins TRBV4-3 to TRBJ2-7; D may be TRBD2 (6 bases). The germline V gene encodes CDR1 LGHNA and CDR2 YSLEER. V lost 1 base to trimming and J lost 2 bases, with 6 bases between them. There are 13 residues in the CDR3. CDR3 sequence reads: CASSQGLAYEQYF. The CDR3 DNA sequence: TGCGCCAGCAGCCAAGGACTAGCCTACGAGCAGTACTTC.

About this clone itself: One end of the junction is discordant with germline, which a read error may explain. The chain has TRBV5-1 and TRBJ1-2; perhaps TRBD1 as D (5 bases). Germline V gene sequence: CDR1 SGHRS, CDR2 YFSETQ. The CDR3 is 15 residues long. This chain's CDR3 is CASSLGEGRSYGYTF. The CDR3 DNA reads as TGCGCCAGCAGCTTGGGGGAGGGACGGAGCTATGGTTACACCTTC.

V is TRBV5-1 and J is TRBJ2-1; 8 bases are shared with TRBD2. V trimming: 3 bases; J trimming: 3 bases; junction bases outside the gene matches: 5. CDR1 is SGHRS and CDR2 is YFSETQ in the germline V gene. The CDR3 is made up of 15 amino acids. CDR3 bases: TGCGCCAGCAGCTCCTCGGGAGGGTACTACAATGAGCAGTTCTTC. This encodes CASSSSGGYYNEQFF.

The chain employs TRBV6-5 and TRBJ1-2; D is undetermined. Between the trimmed V and J ends, which lost 0 bases and 5 bases, there was a span of 13 bases. Germline CDR1 and CDR2: MNHEY and SVGAGI. The CDR3 extends over 15 amino acids. The CDR3: CASSYSSGSGYGYTF. CDR3 coding DNA: TGTGCCAGCAGTTACTCGAGTGGGTCCGGGTATGGCTACACCTTC.

This clone has only a few counts. The chain joins TRBV5-4 to TRBJ2-4, with a possible D match to TRBD1 (6 bases). CDR1 is SGHNT, CDR2 YYREEE, per germline (reference sequence). The CDR3 sequence is 17 residues long. The V end was cut by 3 bases, the J end by 0 bases, with 16 bases between. This chain's CDR3 is CASSSQQGGLAKNIQYF. The DNA of the CDR3 is TGTGCCAGCAGCTCTCAACAGGGTGGCTTAGCCAAAAACATTCAGTACTTC. The full variable domain, its missing parts supplied by reference TRBV5-4 and TRBJ2-4, is ETGVTQSPTHLIKTRGQQVTLRCSSQSGHNTVSWYQQALGQGPQFIFQYYREEENGRGNFPPRFSGLQFPNYSSELNVNALELDDSALYLCASSSQQGGLAKNIQYFGAGTRLSVL.

This chain joins TRBV19 and TRBJ1-5, with TRBD1 matching 10 bases. V was clipped by 5 bases and J by 2 bases; unmatched bases: 6. The germline V gene encodes CDR1 LNHDA and CDR2 SQIVND (reference sequence). The CDR3 is 16 residues long. The CDR3 DNA reads as TGTGCCAGTAGTTTCTCCGGGACAGGGGGCAATCAGCCCCAGCATTTT. Translation: CASSFSGTGGNQPQHF.

The CDR3 sequence: CSTRTSGTDTQYF. The CDR3 DNA is TGTTCCACCCGAACTAGCGGGACAGATACGCAGTATTTT. The V call is TRBV7-9, the J call TRBJ2-3, with TRBD2 matching 9 bases. This CDR3 region has 13 residues. Germline V gene lookup returns CDR1 SEHNR and CDR2 FQNEAQ (reference sequence).

This sequence joins TRBV9 and TRBJ2-1; D might be TRBD2 (5 bases). V was cut by 4 bases and J by 6 bases, with 17 bases left in between. The V gene's germline CDR1 is SGDLS and CDR2 YYNGEE. This CDR3 is 15 amino acids long. CDR3 bases: TGTGCCAGCAGCCACCCGGGCCTAGCTGGCAATGAGCAGTTCTTC. Protein product: CASSHPGLAGNEQFF.

V usage is TRBV25-1 and J usage is TRBJ2-3; D perhaps matches TRBD2 (6 bases). Germline V CDR1 and CDR2: MGHDK, SYGVNS. Trimming left V 2 bases short and J 6 bases short, with 12 bases between. The CDR3 is made up of 14 amino acids. CDR3 sequence (DNA): TGTGCCAGCAGTGAAACATGGGGGAGGGATACGCAGTATTTT. Residues: CASSETWGRDTQYF.

The J gene is TRBJ2-3, the V gene TRBV2; 9 bases match TRBD1. Germline-derived CDR1 and CDR2 are SNHLY and FYNNEI. The CDR3 covers 14 residues. The junction had 4 bases not matched to a gene; V was cut back by 5 bases and J by 4 bases. CDR3: CASSKQGASDTQYF. Here the CDR3 DNA reads TGTGCCAGCAGTAAACAGGGGGCCTCAGATACGCAGTATTTT.

The chain couples TRBV6-1 to TRBJ1-1; 7 bases align to TRBD1. The germline V gene has CDR1 MNHNS and CDR2 SASEGT. With V trimmed by 7 bases and J by 0 bases, 11 bases remained unmatched. The CDR3 consists of 16 residues. CDR3 loop: CASTESFGTVNTEAFF. CDR3 DNA: TGTGCCAGCACTGAGTCATTTGGGACAGTGAACACTGAAGCTTTCTTT.

The V call is TRBV15, the J call TRBJ2-1; no reliable D call. V was clipped by 5 bases and J by 3 bases, with 11 bases between them. The CDR3 sequence is 14 residues long. The V gene's germline CDR1 is LNHNV and CDR2 YYDKDF (reference sequence). The CDR3 protein is CATSLVQVYNEQFF. The DNA for the CDR3 is TGTGCCACCAGCCTCGTCCAGGTCTACAATGAGCAGTTCTTC.

The V gene is TRBV29-1, the J gene TRBJ2-3, with D possibly matching TRBD2 (6 bases). The CDR3 extends over 13 amino acids. V lost 0 bases, J lost 6 bases, and 10 bases lay in between. Germline CDR1 and CDR2: SQVTM and ANQGSEA. CDR3 residues: CSVEDGSRDTQYF. The DNA for the CDR3 is TGCAGCGTTGAAGACGGGAGCCGCGATACGCAGTATTTT.

The V and J genes are TRBV2 and TRBJ1-5; D perhaps matches TRBD1 (6 bases). CDR3 length: 14 amino acids. Trimming removed 6 bases from V and 5 bases from J, with 14 bases in between. Germline V CDR1 and CDR2: SNHLY, FYNNEI. The DNA for the CDR3 is TGTGCCAGCAGCCCCGGACAGTTTGATCAGCCCCAGCATTTT. The encoded protein is CASSPGQFDQPQHF.

The rearrangement uses TRBV27 and TRBJ2-7; a weak D match, TRBD1 (6 bases). Between the trimmed V and J ends, which lost 5 bases and 3 bases, there was a span of 17 bases. CDR1 and CDR2 (germline): MNHEY, SMNVEV (reference sequence). The CDR3 is made up of 15 amino acids. CDR3 nucleotide sequence: TGTGCCAGCAGTCCTTTGGCAGGGGTCGACTACGAGCAGTACGTC. This codes for CASSPLAGVDYEQYV.

The chain uses TRBV10-2 and TRBJ1-2, with 8 bases lining up with TRBD1. The CDR3 spans 15 residues. The V gene end was trimmed by 3 bases and the J gene end by 5 bases; junction bases not matched to a gene: 8. CDR1 WSHSY and CDR2 SAAADI come from the germline V gene. The CDR3 DNA sequence: TGCGCCAGCAGTGATTCCGGGACAGGCTTATATGGCTACACCTTC. Its protein product is CASSDSGTGLYGYTF.

The J gene is TRBJ1-1, the V gene TRBV30, with D hard to call. This CDR3 comprises 13 residues. Germline lookup yields CDR1 GTSNPN and CDR2 SVGIG (reference sequence). V was clipped by 1 base and J by 2 bases, with 8 bases between them. Here the CDR3 reads CAWSGAANTEAFF. The CDR3, as DNA: TGTGCCTGGAGTGGCGCGGCTAACACTGAAGCTTTCTTT. The whole variable domain, filled in from reference TRBV30 and TRBJ1-1, reads SQTIHQWPATLVQPVGSPLSLECTVEGTSNPNLYWYRQAAGRGLQLLFYSVGIGQISSEVPQNLSASRPQDRQFILSSKKLLLSDSGFYLCAWSGAANTEAFFGQGTRLTVV.

The genes are TRBV5-1 and TRBJ2-1, with 7 bases fitting TRBD2. There are 14 residues in the CDR3. Trimming cost V 2 bases and J 7 bases; bases outside gene matches: 6. Germline assignment: CDR1 SGHRS and CDR2 YFSETQ. CDR3 amino acids: CASSFSGLLNEQFF. CDR3 sequence (DNA): TGCGCCAGCAGCTTTTCGGGACTACTGAATGAGCAGTTCTTC.

This chain links TRBV19 with TRBJ2-1, with 9 bases lining up with TRBD1. Germline assignment: CDR1 LNHDA and CDR2 SQIVND (reference sequence). This CDR3 is 14 amino acids long. Unmatched junction bases numbered 10, after V lost 9 bases and J lost 7 bases. The CDR3 coding sequence is TGTGCCAGCAGAGAGACAGGGGGGGAAAATGAGCAGTTCTTC. Its translation: CASRETGGENEQFF.

The chain uses TRBV15 and TRBJ2-5; tentative D call: TRBD1 (5 bases). The CDR3 length is 14 residues. Trimming shortened V by 1 base and J by 5 bases, and 11 bases separated the two germline ends. The germline V gene encodes CDR1 LNHNV and CDR2 YYDKDF (reference sequence). Here the CDR3 DNA reads TGTGCCACCAGCAGAGGACAGTCTCGGGAGACCCAGTACTTC. This codes for CATSRGQSRETQYF.